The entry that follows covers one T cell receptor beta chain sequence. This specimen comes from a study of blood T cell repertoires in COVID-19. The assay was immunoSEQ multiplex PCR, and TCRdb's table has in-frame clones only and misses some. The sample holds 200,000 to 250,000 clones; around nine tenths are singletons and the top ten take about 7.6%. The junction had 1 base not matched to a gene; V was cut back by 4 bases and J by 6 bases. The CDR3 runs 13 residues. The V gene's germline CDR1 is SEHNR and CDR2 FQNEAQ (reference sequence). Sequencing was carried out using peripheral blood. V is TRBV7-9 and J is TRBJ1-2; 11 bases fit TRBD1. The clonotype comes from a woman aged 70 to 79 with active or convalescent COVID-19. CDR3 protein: CASSWTGGNGYTF. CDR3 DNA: TGTGCCAGCAGCTGGACAGGGGGCAATGGCTACACCTTC. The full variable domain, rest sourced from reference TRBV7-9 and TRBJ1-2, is DTGVSQNPRHKITKRGQNVTFRCDPISEHNRLYWYRQTLGQGPEFLTYFQNEAQLEKSRLLSDRFSAERPKGSFSTLEIQRTEQGDSAMYLCASSWTGGNGYTFGSGTRLTVV.